This record covers a single TCR beta chain. The antigen is not known. This specimen comes from a study of OX40 agonist ivuxolimab in advanced cancers. Study information: Ivuxolimab, which patients received intravenously every 2 weeks, was dosed at 0.01 to 10 mg/kg. Having had anti-PD-1, anti-PD-L1 or anti-CTLA-4 therapy before was allowed, and about 42% had some. General study results and limits: Both CD4+ and CD8+ T cell populations in blood had undergone clonal expansion by week 6 at 0.1 to 3.0 mg/kg.

Germline V lookup: CDR1 LNHDA, CDR2 SQIVND (reference sequence). Trimming took off 9 bases at V and 4 bases at J, with 18 bases between the two ends. This CDR3 contains 14 residues. Patients had blood sampled at baseline and again on cycle 4 day 1 and cycle 7 day 1. Generated by immunoSEQ multiplex PCR, the TCRdb table keeps only in-frame clones and is missing some. The sample lists more than 70,000 clones, roughly nine tenths occurring once. The chain combines TRBV19 with TRBJ1-2, with D tentatively TRBD1 (5 bases). The sample in question was CD4+ or CD8+ T cells sorted from blood, obtained in a trial of the OX40 agonist ivuxolimab. This clonotype was sampled from an adult with an advanced solid tumor such as melanoma, head and neck, liver or kidney cancer. The CDR3 DNA reads as TGTGCCAGCCACACCACGACAGCCATCTATGGCTACACCTTC. Its translation is CASHTTTAIYGYTF. Full variable domain (missing parts from reference TRBV19 and TRBJ1-2): DGGITQSPKYLFRKEGQNVTLSCEQNLNHDAMYWYRQDPGQGLRLIYYSQIVNDFQKGDIAEGYSVSREKKESFPLTVTSAQKNPTAFYLCASHTTTAIYGYTFGSGTRLTVV.